This T cell receptor (beta chain) originates from a study of blood T cell repertoires in COVID-19. The CDR3 has 20 amino acids. The assay was immunoSEQ multiplex PCR, and TCRdb's table has in-frame clones only and misses some. In the table there are some 260,000 clones, roughly 91% of which are singletons. This clonotype was obtained from a woman in her thirties or forties who had recovered from COVID-19. V and J are TRBV12-1 and TRBJ1-5. TRBV12-1 counts as a pseudogene. The source material was peripheral blood. The DNA of the CDR3 is TGTGCCAGCAGCTCGCGGACTTGTGTGCCCTCGATAGTGAGCAATCAGCCCCAGCATTTT. It is translated as CASSSRTCVPSIVSNQPQHF.